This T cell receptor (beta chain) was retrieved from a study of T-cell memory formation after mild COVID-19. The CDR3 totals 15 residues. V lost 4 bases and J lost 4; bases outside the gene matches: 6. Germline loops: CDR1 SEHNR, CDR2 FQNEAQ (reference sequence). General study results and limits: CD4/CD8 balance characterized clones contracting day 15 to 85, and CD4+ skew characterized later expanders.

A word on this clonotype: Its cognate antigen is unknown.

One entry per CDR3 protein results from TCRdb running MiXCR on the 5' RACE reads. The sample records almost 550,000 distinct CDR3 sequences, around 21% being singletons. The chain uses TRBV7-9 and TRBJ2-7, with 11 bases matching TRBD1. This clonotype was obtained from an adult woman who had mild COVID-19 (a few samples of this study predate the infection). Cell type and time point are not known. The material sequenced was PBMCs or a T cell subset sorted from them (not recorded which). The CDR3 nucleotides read TGTGCCAGCAGCTCCCGGACAGGGGGCCCGTACGAGCAGTACTTC. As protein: CASSSRTGGPYEQYF.